Sequencing of this T cell receptor beta chain was carried out in a study of shared clonotypes between healthy human individuals. In the study overall: Per-donor plates numbered three CD4 naive, three CD4 memory, two CD8 naive and one CD8 memory.

Evenly divided among several immunoSEQ plates was the genomic DNA of each subset. The repertoire was sequenced with immunoSEQ multiplex PCR; TCRdb's copy has only in-frame clones and lacks some. The repertoire has 2,500,000 or so clones, 92% of them found once; the top ten carry roughly 0.34%. Germline assignment: CDR1 SGHTA and CDR2 FQGNSA. J gave up 6 bases and V 5 bases, and 7 bases lay outside the gene matches. The CDR3 has 16 amino acids. This TCR was recovered from a man aged 18 to 29 in good health. Some clones in this sample may be carry-over from other donors' samples. The sequenced material came from naive CD4+ T cells from PBMCs. Subset denoted: CD45RA+ positively selected. The chain links TRBV7-2 to TRBJ2-2, with 12 positions matching TRBD2. CDR3 bases: TGTGCCAGCAGCCCGAGACTAGCGGGAGTTCCCGGGGAGCTGTTTTTT. Its protein product is CASSPRLAGVPGELFF. Variable domain in full (rest from reference TRBV7-2 and TRBJ2-2): GAGVSQSPSNKVTEKGKDVELRCDPISGHTALYWYRQSLGQGLEFLIYFQGNSAPDKSGLPSDRFSAERTGGSVSTLTIQRTQQEDSAVYLCASSPRLAGVPGELFFGEGSRLTVL.